This TCR beta chain was identified in a study of control samples from healthy donors and cancer patients. Assay: immunoSEQ multiplex PCR; the TCRdb copy retains only in-frame clones and omits some. The repertoire includes 100,000 to 150,000 clones, approximately 92% of them detected once, and about 2.2% sits in the top ten. CDR3 length: 15 amino acids. Germline assignment: CDR1 SNHLY and CDR2 FYNNEI. Trimming stripped 2 bases from V and 0 bases from J, with 10 bases between. The sequence derives from a woman aged 45-65 years in good health. Sequenced material: blood. This chain uses TRBV2 with TRBJ1-1; tentative D call: TRBD1 (6 bases). CDR3 DNA sequence: TGTGCCAGCAGTGAAACAGGGTGGGTGAACACTGAAGCTTTCTTT. Amino acids: CASSETGWVNTEAFF.